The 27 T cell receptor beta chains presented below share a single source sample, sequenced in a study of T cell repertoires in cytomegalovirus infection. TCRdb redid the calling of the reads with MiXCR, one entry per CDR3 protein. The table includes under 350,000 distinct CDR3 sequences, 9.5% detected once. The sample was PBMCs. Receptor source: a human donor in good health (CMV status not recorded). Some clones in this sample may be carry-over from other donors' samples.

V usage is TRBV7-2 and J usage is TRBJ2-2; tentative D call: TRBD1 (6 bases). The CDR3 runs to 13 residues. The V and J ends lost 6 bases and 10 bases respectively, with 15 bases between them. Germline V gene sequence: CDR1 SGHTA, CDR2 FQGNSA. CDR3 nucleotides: TGTGCCAGCAGTTTTACAGGGAGCGTGGAGCTGTTTTTT. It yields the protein CASSFTGSVELFF.

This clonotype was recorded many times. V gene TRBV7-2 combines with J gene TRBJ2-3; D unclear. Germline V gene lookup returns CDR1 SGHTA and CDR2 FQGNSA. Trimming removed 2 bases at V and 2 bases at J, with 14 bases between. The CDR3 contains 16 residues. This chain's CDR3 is CASSLNVRLNTDTQYF. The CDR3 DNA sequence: TGTGCCAGCAGCTTAAACGTTCGGCTCAACACAGATACGCAGTATTTT.

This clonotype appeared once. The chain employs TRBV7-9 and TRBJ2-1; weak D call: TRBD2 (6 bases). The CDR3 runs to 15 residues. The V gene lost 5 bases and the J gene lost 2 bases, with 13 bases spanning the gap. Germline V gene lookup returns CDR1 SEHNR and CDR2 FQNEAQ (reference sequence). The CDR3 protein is CASSPPGGPYNEQFF. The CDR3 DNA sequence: TGTGCCAGCAGCCCTCCCGGGGGTCCCTACAATGAGCAGTTCTTC.

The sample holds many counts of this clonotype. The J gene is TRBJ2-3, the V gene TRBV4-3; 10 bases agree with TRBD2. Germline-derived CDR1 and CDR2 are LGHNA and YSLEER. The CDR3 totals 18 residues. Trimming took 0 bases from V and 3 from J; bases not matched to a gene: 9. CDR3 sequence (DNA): TGCGCCAGCAGCCAAGATCTTAGCGGGAGGTTGATTACAGATACGCAGTATTTT. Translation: CASSQDLSGRLITDTQYF.

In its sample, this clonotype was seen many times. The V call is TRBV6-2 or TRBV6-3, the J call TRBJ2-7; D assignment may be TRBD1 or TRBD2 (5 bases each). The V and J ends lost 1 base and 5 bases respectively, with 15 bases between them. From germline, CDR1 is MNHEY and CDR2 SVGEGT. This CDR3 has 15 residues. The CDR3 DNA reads TGTGCCAGCAGTTACTGGCGAGGGGACCGTGACGAGCAGTACTTC. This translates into CASSYWRGDRDEQYF.

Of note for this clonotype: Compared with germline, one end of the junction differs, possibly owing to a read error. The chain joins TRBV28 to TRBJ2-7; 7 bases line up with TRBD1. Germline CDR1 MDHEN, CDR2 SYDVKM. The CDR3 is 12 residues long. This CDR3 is CSSKGGVYEQYF. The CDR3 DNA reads TGTTCCAGCAAAGGGGGCGTTTACGAGCAGTACTTC.

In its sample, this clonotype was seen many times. CDR3 coding DNA: TGTGCCAGCAGCTTATCGGTGGGAATCGAGACCCAGTACTTC. Its translation is CASSLSVGIETQYF. The gene calls are TRBV7-2 and TRBJ2-5; no definite D call. The CDR3 runs to 14 residues. Germline CDR1 reads SGHTA; CDR2 reads FQGNSA. Trimming cost V 2 bases and J 5 bases, with 12 bases left between them.

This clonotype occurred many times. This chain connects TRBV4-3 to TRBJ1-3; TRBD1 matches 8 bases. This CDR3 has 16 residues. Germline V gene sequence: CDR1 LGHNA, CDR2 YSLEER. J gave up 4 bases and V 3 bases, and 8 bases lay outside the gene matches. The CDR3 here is CASSHEQGAYGNTIYF. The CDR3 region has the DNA TGCGCCAGCAGCCATGAGCAGGGGGCATACGGAAACACCATATATTTT.

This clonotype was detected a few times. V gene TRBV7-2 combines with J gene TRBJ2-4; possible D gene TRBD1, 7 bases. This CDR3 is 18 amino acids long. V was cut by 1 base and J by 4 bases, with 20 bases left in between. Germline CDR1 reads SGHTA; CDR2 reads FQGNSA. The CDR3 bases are TGTGCCAGCAGCTTAGTTACGGGGTGGCGGGACAGTAAAAACATTCAGTACTTC. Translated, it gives CASSLVTGWRDSKNIQYF.

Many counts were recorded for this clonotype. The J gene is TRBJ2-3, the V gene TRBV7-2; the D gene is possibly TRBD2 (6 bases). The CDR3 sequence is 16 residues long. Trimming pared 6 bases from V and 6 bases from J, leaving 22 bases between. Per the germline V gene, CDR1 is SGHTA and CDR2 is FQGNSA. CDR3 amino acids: CASRLDGTSGADTQYF. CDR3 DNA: TGTGCCAGCAGACTCGACGGGACTTCAGGAGCGGATACGCAGTATTTT.

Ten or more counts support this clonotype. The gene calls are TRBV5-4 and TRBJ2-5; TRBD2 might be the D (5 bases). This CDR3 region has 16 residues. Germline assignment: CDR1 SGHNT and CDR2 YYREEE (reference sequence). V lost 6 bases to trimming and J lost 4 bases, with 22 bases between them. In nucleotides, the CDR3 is TGTGCCAGCACACGAGCGGAAAAGTCCCCGGCAGAGACCCAGTACTTC. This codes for CASTRAEKSPAETQYF.

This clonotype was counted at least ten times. CDR3 nucleotides: TGTGCCAGCAGCCCAATGGACAGGGATAAAGAGACCCAGTACTTC. Amino acid sequence: CASSPMDRDKETQYF. This chain connects TRBV12-3 or TRBV12-4 to TRBJ2-5, with TRBD1 identical over 8 bases. The CDR3 spans 15 residues. Trimming took 6 bases from V and 3 from J; bases not matched to a gene: 9.

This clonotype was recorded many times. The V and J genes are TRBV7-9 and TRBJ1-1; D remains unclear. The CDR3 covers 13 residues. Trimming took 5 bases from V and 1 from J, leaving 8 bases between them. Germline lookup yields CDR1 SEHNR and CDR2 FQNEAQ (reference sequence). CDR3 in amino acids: CASSVGANTEAFF. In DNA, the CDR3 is TGTGCCAGCAGCGTGGGAGCGAACACTGAAGCTTTCTTT.

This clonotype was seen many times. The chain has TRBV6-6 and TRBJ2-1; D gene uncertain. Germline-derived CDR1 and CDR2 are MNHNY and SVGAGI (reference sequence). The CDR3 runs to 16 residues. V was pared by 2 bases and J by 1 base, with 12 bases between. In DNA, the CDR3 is TGTGCCAGCAGTTACGCCGGCACAGCTTCCTACAATGAGCAGTTCTTC. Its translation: CASSYAGTASYNEQFF.

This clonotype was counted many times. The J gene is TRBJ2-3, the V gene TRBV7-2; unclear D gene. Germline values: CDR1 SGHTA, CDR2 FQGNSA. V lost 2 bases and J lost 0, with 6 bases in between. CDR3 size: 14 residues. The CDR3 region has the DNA TGTGCCAGCAGCTTACCGGCCAGCACAGATACGCAGTATTTT. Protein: CASSLPASTDTQYF.

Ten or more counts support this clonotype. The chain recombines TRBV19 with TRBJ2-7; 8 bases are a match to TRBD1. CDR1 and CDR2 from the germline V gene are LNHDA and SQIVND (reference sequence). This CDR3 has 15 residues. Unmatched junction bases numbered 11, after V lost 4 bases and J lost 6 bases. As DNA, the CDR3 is TGTGCCAGTAGTAGACGGATGGGACAGGCCTCCGAGCAGTACTTC. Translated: CASSRRMGQASEQYF.

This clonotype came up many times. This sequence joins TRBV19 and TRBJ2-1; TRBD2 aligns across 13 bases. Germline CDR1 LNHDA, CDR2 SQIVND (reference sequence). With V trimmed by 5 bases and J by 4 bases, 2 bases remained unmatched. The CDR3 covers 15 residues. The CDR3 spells CASSRTSGGYNEQFF. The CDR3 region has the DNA TGTGCCAGTAGTCGGACTAGCGGGGGATACAATGAGCAGTTCTTC. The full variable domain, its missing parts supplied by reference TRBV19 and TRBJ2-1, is DGGITQSPKYLFRKEGQNVTLSCEQNLNHDAMYWYRQDPGQGLRLIYYSQIVNDFQKGDIAEGYSVSREKKESFPLTVTSAQKNPTAFYLCASSRTSGGYNEQFFGPGTRLTVL.

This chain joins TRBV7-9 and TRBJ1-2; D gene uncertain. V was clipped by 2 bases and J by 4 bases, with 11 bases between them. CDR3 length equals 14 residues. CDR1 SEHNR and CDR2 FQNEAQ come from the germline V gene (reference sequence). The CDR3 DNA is TGTGCCAGCAGCTTACAAAACAGTCTCTATGGCTACACCTTC. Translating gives CASSLQNSLYGYTF.

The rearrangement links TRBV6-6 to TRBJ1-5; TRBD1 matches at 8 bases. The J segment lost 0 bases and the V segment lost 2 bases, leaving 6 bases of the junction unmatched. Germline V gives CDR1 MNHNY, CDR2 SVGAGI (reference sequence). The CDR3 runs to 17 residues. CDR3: CASSYVAGTGSNQPQHF. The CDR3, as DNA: TGTGCCAGCAGTTACGTAGCCGGGACAGGTAGCAATCAGCCCCAGCATTTT.

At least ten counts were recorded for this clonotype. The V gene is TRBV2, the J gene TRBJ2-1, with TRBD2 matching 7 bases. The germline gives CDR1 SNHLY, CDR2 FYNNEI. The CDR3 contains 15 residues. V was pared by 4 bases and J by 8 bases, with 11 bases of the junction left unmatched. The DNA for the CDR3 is TGTGCCAGCAGTGCACATCTTGGGGGGGAGGATGAGCAGTTCTTC. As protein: CASSAHLGGEDEQFF.

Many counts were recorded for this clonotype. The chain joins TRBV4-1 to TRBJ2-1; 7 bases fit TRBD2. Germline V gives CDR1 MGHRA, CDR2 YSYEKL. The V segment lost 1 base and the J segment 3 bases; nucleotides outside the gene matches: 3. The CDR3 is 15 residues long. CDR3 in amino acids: CASSQVTSDYNEQFF. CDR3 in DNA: TGCGCCAGCAGCCAAGTTACTAGCGACTACAATGAGCAGTTCTTC.

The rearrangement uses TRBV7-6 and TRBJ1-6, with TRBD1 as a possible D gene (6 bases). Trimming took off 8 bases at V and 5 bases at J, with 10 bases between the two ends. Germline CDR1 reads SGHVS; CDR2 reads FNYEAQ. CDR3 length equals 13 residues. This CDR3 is CASGGQNNSPLHF. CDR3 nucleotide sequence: TGTGCCAGCGGCGGACAGAATAATTCACCCCTCCACTTT.

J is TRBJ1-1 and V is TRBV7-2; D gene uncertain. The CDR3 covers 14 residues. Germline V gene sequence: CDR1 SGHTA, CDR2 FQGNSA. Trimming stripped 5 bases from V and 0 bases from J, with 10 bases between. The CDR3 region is CASSQLRMNTEAFF. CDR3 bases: TGTGCCAGCAGCCAGCTTCGGATGAACACTGAAGCTTTCTTT.

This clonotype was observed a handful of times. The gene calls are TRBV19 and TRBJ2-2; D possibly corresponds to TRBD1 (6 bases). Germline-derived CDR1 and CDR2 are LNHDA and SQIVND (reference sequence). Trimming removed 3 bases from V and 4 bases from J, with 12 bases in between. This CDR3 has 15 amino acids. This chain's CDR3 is CASSMGTGFTGELFF. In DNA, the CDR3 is TGTGCCAGTAGTATGGGTACAGGGTTCACCGGGGAGCTGTTTTTT.

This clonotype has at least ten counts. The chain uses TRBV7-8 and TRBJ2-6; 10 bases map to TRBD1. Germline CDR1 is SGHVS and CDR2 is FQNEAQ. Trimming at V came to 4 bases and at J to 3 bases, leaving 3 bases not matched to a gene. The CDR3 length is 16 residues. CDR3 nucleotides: TGTGCCAGCAGCTCCAGGACAGGGGGTGGGGCCAACGTCCTGACTTTC. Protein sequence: CASSSRTGGGANVLTF.

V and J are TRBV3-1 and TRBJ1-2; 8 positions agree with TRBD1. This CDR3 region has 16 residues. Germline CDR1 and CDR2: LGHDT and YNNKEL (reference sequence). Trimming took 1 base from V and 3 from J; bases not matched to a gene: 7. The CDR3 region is CASSQGQGAKDYGYTF. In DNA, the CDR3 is TGTGCCAGCAGCCAAGGTCAGGGGGCGAAGGACTATGGCTACACCTTC.

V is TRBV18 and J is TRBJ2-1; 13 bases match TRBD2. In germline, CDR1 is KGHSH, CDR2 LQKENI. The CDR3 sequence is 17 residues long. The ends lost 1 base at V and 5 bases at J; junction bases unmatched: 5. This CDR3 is CASSPLWTSGGNNEQFF. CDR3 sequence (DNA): TGTGCCAGCTCACCACTGTGGACTAGCGGGGGAAACAATGAGCAGTTCTTC.